The 18 T cell receptor beta chains listed next were all sequenced from one sample in a study of blood T cells in healthy people across ages (dated by TCRdb to between 2014 and 2017). Libraries were prepared through 5' RACE. Sequencing used an Illumina HiSeq 2500. A second PCR of about 6 to 12 cycles was run with a J-beta primer mix and a sample-barcoded 5' primer. The public reads were reprocessed in TCRdb via fastp at Q25 and MiXCR, keeping in-frame beta chains. Duplicate CDR3 protein sequences are folded into a single record with the most common DNA and genes. The sample records about 1.6 million distinct CDR3 sequences, around 35% of which are singletons. The top ten clonotypes cover around 11% of the sample. Material for sequencing was blood. Every receptor here comes from a woman in her 30s in good health.

A few counts support this clonotype. The chain recombines TRBV5-1 with TRBJ2-3; 7 bases line up with TRBD2. From germline, CDR1 is SGHRS and CDR2 YFSETQ. This CDR3 has 15 amino acids. V was clipped by 0 bases and J by 2 bases; unmatched bases: 3. The CDR3 DNA reads as TGCGCCAGCAGCTTGGGGGACTACCCCACAGATACGCAGTATTTT. Protein sequence: CASSLGDYPTDTQYF.

This chain uses TRBV10-3 with TRBJ1-2, with 8 bases that match TRBD1. CDR3 length: 15 residues. In germline, CDR1 is ENHRY, CDR2 SYGVKD. Unmatched junction bases numbered 8, after V lost 0 bases and J lost 8 bases. Here the CDR3 reads CAISESTGVPSGYTF. The CDR3 nucleotides read TGTGCCATCAGTGAGTCGACAGGGGTCCCGAGCGGCTACACCTTC.

This clonotype occurred a few times. For the CDR3, the DNA is TGCAGTGCTAGAGATCTATTTAGGGATAATGAAAAACTGTTTTTT. Translation: CSARDLFRDNEKLFF. V and J are TRBV20-1 and TRBJ1-4; no clear D gene. CDR1 and CDR2 from the germline V gene are DFQATT and SNEGSKA (reference sequence). With 0 bases removed from V and 4 bases from J, the gap between germline ends came to 12 bases. CDR3 length: 15 amino acids.

The J gene is TRBJ2-2, the V gene TRBV5-1; 8 bases agree with TRBD2. CDR1 SGHRS and CDR2 YFSETQ come from the germline V gene. The V and J ends lost 4 bases and 6 bases, in that order; junction bases with no gene match: 14. The CDR3 is made up of 17 amino acids. DNA of the CDR3: TGCGCCAGCAGCGACCCTCTTGAGCGGGGGTTAGCCGGGGAGCTGTTTTTT. Its protein product is CASSDPLERGLAGELFF.

This CDR3 is CASRPGLAPYEQYF. Here the CDR3 DNA reads TGCGCCAGCCGCCCGGGACTAGCGCCTTACGAGCAGTACTTC. The chain employs TRBV10-2 and TRBJ2-7; 10 bases line up with TRBD2. V lost 8 bases, J lost 4 bases, and 8 bases stayed unmatched. Germline CDR1 reads WSHSY; CDR2 reads SAAADI. The CDR3 totals 14 residues.

This clonotype occurred once. One end of the junction fails to match germline, which may point to a read error. The chain is built from TRBV3-1 and TRBJ2-1, with D perhaps matching TRBD2 (5 bases). Germline CDR1 LGHDT, CDR2 YNNKEL (reference sequence). This CDR3 spans 16 amino acids. In DNA, the CDR3 is TGTGCCAGCAGCCATTTAGGGCGGGCAACCTACAATGAACAGTTCTTC. Translated, it gives CASSHLGRATYNEQFF.

The chain employs TRBV7-9 and TRBJ1-2, with TRBD1 as a possible D gene (5 bases). This CDR3 has 13 amino acids. Germline CDR1 and CDR2: SEHNR and FQNEAQ (reference sequence). With 1 base removed from V and 8 bases from J, the gap between germline ends came to 11 bases. This CDR3 reads CASSLVDTGGYTF. The CDR3 coding sequence is TGTGCCAGCAGCTTAGTGGACACCGGCGGCTACACCTTC.

This clonotype has more than one count but fewer than ten. The V and J genes are TRBV7-6 and TRBJ2-3, with 12 nucleotides matching TRBD2. The CDR3 is made up of 20 amino acids. From germline, CDR1 is SGHVS and CDR2 FNYEAQ. J gave up 3 bases and V 4 bases, and 17 bases lay outside the gene matches. CDR3: CASSSYLRLAGARGTDTQYF. CDR3 DNA sequence: TGTGCCAGCAGCTCCTACCTCAGACTAGCGGGGGCGCGGGGGACAGATACGCAGTATTTT.

This clonotype appeared a few times. The chain has TRBV6-1 and TRBJ2-1, with 16 bases identical to TRBD2. The CDR3 sequence is 17 residues long. Germline CDR1 and CDR2: MNHNS and SASEGT. Germline trimming cut 7 bases from V and 4 bases from J; bases unmatched to any gene: 7. The CDR3 nucleotides are TGTGCCAGCACCATGGGACTAGCGGGGGGGCGGTACAATGAGCAGTTCTTC. Its protein is CASTMGLAGGRYNEQFF.

This chain connects TRBV2 to TRBJ2-6; D is undetermined. The V end lost 10 bases, the J end lost 2 bases, and 9 bases lay between the germline ends. Germline V gives CDR1 SNHLY, CDR2 FYNNEI. This CDR3 has 13 amino acids. CDR3 in DNA: TGTGCCACTGGGGTGCCTGGGGCCAACGTCCTGACTTTC. Translation: CATGVPGANVLTF.

The chain recombines TRBV28 with TRBJ1-1, with TRBD1 as a possible D gene (5 bases). V lost 7 bases and J 8 bases, leaving 11 bases between the germline ends. CDR3 length: 11 residues. CDR1 and CDR2 (germline): MDHEN, SYDVKM. The CDR3 protein is CASTYSGEAFF. For the CDR3, the DNA is TGTGCCAGCACCTACTCAGGGGAAGCTTTCTTT.

The gene calls are TRBV20-1 and TRBJ1-1; no definite D call. The CDR3 has 12 residues. Germline V gene sequence: CDR1 DFQATT, CDR2 SNEGSKA (reference sequence). Trimming cost V 0 bases and J 7 bases, with 9 bases left between them. This chain's CDR3 is CSARDPGIEAFF. CDR3 DNA sequence: TGCAGTGCTAGAGATCCGGGGATTGAAGCTTTCTTT.

This chain links TRBV12-5 with TRBJ2-1; no reliable D call. V was trimmed by 3 bases and J by 7 bases, leaving 7 bases between them. Germline-derived CDR1 and CDR2 are LGHNT and FRNRAP. This CDR3 has 12 residues. This CDR3 reads CASGFDGNEQFF. The CDR3 DNA sequence: TGTGCTAGTGGTTTCGACGGAAATGAGCAGTTCTTC.

This clonotype has just one count. This sequence may be a read error, since a much larger clone differs from it by one base. The chain carries TRBV6-6 and TRBJ1-2; 7 nucleotides align to TRBD1. Germline assignment: CDR1 MNHNY and CDR2 SVGAGI (reference sequence). This CDR3 region has 13 residues. Written as DNA, the CDR3 is TGTGCCAGCAGTTATGAGACAGGGCAAGGCTGCACCTTC. Its protein product is CASSYETGQGCTF.

The rearrangement links TRBV5-1 to TRBJ2-3, with D possibly being TRBD2 (6 bases). The CDR3 is made up of 13 amino acids. CDR1 is SGHRS, CDR2 YFSETQ, per germline. With 9 bases removed from V and 3 bases from J, the gap between germline ends came to 14 bases. The CDR3 sequence: CATRDSRTDTQYF. CDR3 bases: TGCGCCACCAGGGACTCTAGAACAGATACGCAGTATTTT. The whole variable domain, filled in from reference TRBV5-1 and TRBJ2-3, reads KAGVTQTPRYLIKTRGQQVTLSCSPISGHRSVSWYQQTPGQGLQFLFEYFSETQRNKGNFPGRFSGRQFSNSRSEMNVSTLELGDSALYLCATRDSRTDTQYFGPGTRLTVL.

The chain uses TRBV7-9 and TRBJ2-7; D is perhaps TRBD1 or TRBD2 (5 bases each). The V gene lost 1 base and the J gene lost 6 bases, with 13 bases spanning the gap. The germline gives CDR1 SEHNR, CDR2 FQNEAQ (reference sequence). The CDR3 totals 14 residues. The CDR3 here is CASSLGGYGSEQYF. In DNA form, the CDR3 reads TGTGCCAGCAGCTTAGGGGGGTATGGTTCCGAGCAGTACTTC.

The chain has TRBV14 and TRBJ2-5, with D hard to call. V was shortened by 2 bases and J by 5 bases, with 15 bases between the two germline ends. From germline, CDR1 is SGHDN and CDR2 FVKESK. This CDR3 region has 15 residues. CDR3 sequence (DNA): TGTGCCAGCAGCCAACAGGACCCTGGTAGGGAGACCCAGTACTTC. Amino acid sequence: CASSQQDPGRETQYF.

The chain recombines TRBV29-1 with TRBJ1-1, with D unresolved. This CDR3 region has 13 residues. The germline V gene has CDR1 SQVTM and CDR2 ANQGSEA. V dropped 4 bases and J dropped 1 base, with 10 bases sitting between them. CDR3: CSVAVGTNTEAFF. In DNA form, the CDR3 reads TGCAGCGTTGCCGTGGGTACGAACACTGAAGCTTTCTTT.